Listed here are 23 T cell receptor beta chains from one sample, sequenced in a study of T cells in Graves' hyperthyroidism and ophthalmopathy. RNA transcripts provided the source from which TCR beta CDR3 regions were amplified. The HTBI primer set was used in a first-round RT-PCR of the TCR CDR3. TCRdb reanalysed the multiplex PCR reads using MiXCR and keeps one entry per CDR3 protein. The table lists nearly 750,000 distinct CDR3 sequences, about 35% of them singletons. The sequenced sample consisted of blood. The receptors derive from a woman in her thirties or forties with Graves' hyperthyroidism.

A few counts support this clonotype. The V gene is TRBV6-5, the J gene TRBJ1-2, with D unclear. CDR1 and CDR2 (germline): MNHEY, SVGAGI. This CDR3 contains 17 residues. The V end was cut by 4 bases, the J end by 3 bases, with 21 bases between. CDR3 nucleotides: TGTGCCAGCAGTTCGCGGGCGGCACCTCATATGGACTATGGCTACACCTTC. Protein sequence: CASSSRAAPHMDYGYTF.

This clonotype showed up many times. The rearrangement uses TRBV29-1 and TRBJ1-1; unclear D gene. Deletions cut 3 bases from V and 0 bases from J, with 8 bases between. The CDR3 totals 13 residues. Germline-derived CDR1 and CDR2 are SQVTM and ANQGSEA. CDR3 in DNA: TGCAGCGTTGATGGTGCGGTGAACACTGAAGCTTTCTTT. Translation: CSVDGAVNTEAFF.

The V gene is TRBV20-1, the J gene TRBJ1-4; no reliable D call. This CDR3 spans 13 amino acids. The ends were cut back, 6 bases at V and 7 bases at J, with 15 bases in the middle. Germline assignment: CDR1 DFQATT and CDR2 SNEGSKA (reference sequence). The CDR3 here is CSAPGISAEKLFF. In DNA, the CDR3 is TGCAGTGCCCCCGGGATCTCCGCTGAAAAACTGTTTTTT.

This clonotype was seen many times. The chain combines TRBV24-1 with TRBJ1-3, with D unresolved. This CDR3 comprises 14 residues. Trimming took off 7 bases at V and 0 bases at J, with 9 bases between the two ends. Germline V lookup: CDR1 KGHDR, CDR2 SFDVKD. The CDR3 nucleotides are TGTGCCACCAGATCTTGGGGCTCTGGAAACACCATATATTTT. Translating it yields CATRSWGSGNTIYF.

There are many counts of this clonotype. The CDR3 DNA follows: TGTGCCAGCAGCTCACACAGGACAGACAATTCACCCCTCCACTTT. This gives the protein CASSSHRTDNSPLHF. J is TRBJ1-6 and V is TRBV5-6, with D possibly TRBD1 on 6 matching bases. This CDR3 spans 15 amino acids. The V end lost 3 bases, the J end lost 7 bases, and 14 bases lay between the germline ends. The V gene's germline CDR1 is SGHDT and CDR2 YYEEEE.

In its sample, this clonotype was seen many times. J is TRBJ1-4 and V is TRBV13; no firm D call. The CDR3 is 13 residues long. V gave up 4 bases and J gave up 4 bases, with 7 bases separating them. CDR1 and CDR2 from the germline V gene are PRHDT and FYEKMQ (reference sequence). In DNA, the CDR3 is TGTGCCAGCAGCTCCGCCATTAATGAAAAACTGTTTTTT. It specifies CASSSAINEKLFF. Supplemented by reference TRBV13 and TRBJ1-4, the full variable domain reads AAGVIQSPRHLIKEKRETATLKCYPIPRHDTVYWYQQGPGQDPQFLISFYEKMQSDKGSIPDRFSAQQFSDYHSELNMSSLELGDSALYFCASSSAINEKLFFGSGTQLSVL.

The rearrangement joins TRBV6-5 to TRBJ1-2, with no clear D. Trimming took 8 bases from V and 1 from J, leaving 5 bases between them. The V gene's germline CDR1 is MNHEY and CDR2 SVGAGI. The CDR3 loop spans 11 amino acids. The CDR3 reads CASLDNYGYTF. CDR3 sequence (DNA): TGTGCCAGCCTTGATAACTATGGCTACACCTTC.

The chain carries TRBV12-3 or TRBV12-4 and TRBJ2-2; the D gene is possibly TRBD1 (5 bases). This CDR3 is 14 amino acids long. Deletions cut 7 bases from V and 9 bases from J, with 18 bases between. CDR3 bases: TGTGCCAGCACGCAGCCGGATGGGGCCCGGGAGCTGTTTTTT. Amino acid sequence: CASTQPDGARELFF.

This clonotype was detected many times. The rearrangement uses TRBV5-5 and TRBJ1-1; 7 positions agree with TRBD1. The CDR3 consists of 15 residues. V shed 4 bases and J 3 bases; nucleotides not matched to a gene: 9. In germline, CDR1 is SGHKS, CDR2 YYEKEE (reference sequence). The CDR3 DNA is TGTGCCAGCAGCAAGACAGGGCCGGGGGACACTGAAGCTTTCTTT. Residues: CASSKTGPGDTEAFF. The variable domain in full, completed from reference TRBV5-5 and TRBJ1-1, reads DAGVTQSPTHLIKTRGQQVTLRCSPISGHKSVSWYQQVLGQGPQFIFQYYEKEERGRGNFPDRFSARQFPNYSSELNVNALLLGDSALYLCASSKTGPGDTEAFFGQGTRLTVV.

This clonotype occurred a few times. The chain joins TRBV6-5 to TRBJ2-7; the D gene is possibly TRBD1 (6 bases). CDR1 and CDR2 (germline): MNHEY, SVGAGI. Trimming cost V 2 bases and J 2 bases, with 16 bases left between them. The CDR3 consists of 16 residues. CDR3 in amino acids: CASSYGRHDRTYEQYF. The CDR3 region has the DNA TGTGCCAGCAGTTACGGGAGACACGACAGGACCTACGAGCAGTACTTC.

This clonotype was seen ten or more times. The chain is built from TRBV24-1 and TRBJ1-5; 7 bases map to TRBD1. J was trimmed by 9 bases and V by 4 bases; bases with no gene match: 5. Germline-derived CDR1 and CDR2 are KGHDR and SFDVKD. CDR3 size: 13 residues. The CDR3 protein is CATSDSGGGPQHF. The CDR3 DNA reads TGTGCCACCAGTGACTCAGGGGGAGGGCCCCAGCATTTT.

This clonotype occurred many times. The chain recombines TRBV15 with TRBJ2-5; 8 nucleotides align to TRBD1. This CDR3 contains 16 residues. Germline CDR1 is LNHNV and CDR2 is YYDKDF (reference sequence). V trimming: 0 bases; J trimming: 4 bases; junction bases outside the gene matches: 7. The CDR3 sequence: CATSRDLGQGAETQYF. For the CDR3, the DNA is TGTGCCACCAGCAGAGATCTCGGGCAGGGGGCAGAGACCCAGTACTTC. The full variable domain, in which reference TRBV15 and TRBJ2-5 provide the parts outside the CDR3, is DAMVIQNPRYQVTQFGKPVTLSCSQTLNHNVMYWYQQKSSQAPKLLFHYYDKDFNNEADTPDNFQSRRPNTSFCFLDIRSPGLGDTAMYLCATSRDLGQGAETQYFGPGTRLLVL.

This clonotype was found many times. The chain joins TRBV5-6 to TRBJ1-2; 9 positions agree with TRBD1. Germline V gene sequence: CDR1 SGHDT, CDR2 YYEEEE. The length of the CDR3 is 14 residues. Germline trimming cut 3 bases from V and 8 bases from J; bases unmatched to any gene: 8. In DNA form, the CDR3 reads TGTGCCAGCAGCTCCCTACAGGGGGCAAGGGGCTACACCTTC. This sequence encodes CASSSLQGARGYTF.

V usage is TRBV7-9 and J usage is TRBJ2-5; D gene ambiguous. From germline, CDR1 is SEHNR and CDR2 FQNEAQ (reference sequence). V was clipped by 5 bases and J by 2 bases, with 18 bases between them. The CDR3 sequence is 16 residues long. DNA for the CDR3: TGTGCCAGCAGCCCCGCCTTAGTTAGCTATCAAGAGACCCAGTACTTC. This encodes CASSPALVSYQETQYF.

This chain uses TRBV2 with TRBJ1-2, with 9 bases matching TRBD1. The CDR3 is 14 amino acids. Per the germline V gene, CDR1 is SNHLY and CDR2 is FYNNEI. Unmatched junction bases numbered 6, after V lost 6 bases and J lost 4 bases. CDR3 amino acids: CASSRETGGYGYTF. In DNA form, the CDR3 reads TGTGCCAGCAGCAGGGAGACAGGGGGCTATGGCTACACCTTC. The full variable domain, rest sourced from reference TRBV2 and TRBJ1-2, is EPEVTQTPSHQVTQMGQEVILRCVPISNHLYFYWYRQILGQKVEFLVSFYNNEISEKSEIFDDQFSVERPDGSNFTLKIRSTKLEDSAMYFCASSRETGGYGYTFGSGTRLTVV.

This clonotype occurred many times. CDR3 region: CASTPSSPRELFF. DNA for the CDR3: TGTGCCAGCACCCCTAGCTCTCCCCGGGAGCTGTTTTTT. V is TRBV7-2 and J is TRBJ2-2; a possible D gene is TRBD2 (5 bases). Germline CDR1 and CDR2: SGHTA and FQGNSA. Trimming pared 7 bases from V and 9 bases from J, leaving 15 bases between. This CDR3 contains 13 residues.

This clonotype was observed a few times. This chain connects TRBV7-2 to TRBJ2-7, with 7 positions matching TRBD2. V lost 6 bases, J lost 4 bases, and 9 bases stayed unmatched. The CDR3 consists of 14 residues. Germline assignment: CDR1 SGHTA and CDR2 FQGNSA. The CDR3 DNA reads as TGTGCCAGCAGTGCGACTAGCCCCCTATACGAGCAGTACTTC. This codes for CASSATSPLYEQYF. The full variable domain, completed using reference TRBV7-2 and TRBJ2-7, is GAGVSQSPSNKVTEKGKDVELRCDPISGHTALYWYRQSLGQGLEFLIYFQGNSAPDKSGLPSDRFSAERTGGSVSTLTIQRTQQEDSAVYLCASSATSPLYEQYFGPGTRLTVT.

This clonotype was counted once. The CDR3 DNA reads TGTGCCAGCAGCTTCTCACGACTCACCTACGAGCAGTACTTC. This sequence encodes CASSFSRLTYEQYF. The chain uses TRBV7-2 and TRBJ2-7, with no clear D. V was trimmed by 3 bases and J by 2 bases, leaving 11 bases between them. The CDR3 covers 14 residues. CDR1 is SGHTA and CDR2 is FQGNSA in the germline V gene.

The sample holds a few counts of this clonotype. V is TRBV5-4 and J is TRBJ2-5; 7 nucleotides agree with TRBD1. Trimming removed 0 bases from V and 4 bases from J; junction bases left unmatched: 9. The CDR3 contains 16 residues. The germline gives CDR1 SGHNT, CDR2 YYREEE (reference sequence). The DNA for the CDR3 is TGTGCCAGCAGCTTGGAGCTAGGGGGCTTTCGAGAGACCCAGTACTTC. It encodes CASSLELGGFRETQYF.

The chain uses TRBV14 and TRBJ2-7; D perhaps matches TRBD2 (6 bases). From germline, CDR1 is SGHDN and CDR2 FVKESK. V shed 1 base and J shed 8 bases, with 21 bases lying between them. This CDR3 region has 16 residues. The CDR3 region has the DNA TGTGCCAGCAGCCAAGTGAGGAGGGTGCGCCGACCTAAGCAGTACTTC. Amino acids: CASSQVRRVRRPKQYF.

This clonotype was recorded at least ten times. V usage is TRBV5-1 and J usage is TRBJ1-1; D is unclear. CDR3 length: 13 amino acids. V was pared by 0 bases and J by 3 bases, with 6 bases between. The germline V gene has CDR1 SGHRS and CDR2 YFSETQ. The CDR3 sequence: CASSLVGYTEAFF. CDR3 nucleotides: TGCGCCAGCAGCTTGGTGGGGTACACTGAAGCTTTCTTT.

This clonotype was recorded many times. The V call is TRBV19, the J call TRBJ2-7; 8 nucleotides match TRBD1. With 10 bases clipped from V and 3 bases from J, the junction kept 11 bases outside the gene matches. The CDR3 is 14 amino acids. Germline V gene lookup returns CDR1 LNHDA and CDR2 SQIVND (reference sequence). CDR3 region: CATSPGTGFYEQYF. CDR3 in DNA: TGTGCCACCTCCCCCGGGACAGGTTTCTACGAGCAGTACTTC.

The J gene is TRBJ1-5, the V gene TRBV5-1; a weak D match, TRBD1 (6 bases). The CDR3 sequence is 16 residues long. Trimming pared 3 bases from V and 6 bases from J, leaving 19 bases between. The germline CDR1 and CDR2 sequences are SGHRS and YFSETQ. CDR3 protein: CASSWGQSRQAQPQHF. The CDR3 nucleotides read TGCGCCAGCAGCTGGGGGCAATCGCGACAGGCTCAGCCCCAGCATTTT.